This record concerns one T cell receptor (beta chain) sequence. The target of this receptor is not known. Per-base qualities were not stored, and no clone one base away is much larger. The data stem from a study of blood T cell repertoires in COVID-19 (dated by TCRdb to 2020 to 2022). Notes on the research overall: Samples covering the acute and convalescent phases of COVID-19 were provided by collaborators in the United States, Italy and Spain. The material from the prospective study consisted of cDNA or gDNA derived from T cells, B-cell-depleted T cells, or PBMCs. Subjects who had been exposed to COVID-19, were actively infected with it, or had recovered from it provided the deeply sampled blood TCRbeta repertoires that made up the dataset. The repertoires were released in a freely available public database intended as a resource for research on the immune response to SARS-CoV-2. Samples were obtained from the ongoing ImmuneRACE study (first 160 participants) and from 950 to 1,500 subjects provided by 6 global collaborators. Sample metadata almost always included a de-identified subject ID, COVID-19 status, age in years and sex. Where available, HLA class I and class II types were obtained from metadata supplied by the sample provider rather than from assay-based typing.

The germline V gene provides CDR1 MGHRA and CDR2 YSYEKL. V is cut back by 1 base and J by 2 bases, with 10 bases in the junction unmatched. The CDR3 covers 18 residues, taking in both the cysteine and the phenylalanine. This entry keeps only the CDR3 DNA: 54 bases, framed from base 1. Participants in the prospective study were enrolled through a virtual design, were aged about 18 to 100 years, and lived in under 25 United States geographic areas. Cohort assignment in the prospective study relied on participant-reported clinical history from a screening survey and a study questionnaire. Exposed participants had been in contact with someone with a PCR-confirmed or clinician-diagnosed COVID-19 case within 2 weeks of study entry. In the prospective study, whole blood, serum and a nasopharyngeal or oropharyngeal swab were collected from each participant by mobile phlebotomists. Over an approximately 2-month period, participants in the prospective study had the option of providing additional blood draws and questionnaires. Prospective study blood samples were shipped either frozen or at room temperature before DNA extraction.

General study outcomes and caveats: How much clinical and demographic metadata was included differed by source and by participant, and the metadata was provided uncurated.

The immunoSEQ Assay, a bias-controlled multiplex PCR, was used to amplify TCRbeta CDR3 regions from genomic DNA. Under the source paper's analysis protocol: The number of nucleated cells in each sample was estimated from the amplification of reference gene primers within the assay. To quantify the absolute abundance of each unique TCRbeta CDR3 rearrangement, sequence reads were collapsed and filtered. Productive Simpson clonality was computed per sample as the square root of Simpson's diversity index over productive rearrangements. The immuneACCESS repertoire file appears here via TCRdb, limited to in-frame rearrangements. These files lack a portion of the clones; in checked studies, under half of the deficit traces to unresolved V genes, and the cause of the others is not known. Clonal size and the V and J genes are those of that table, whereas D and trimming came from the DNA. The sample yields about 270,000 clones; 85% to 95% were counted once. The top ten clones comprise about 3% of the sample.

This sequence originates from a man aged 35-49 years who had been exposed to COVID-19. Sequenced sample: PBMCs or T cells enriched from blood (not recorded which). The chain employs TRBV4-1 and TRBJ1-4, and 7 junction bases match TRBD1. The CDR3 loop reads CASSQGPTLDRTNEKLFF. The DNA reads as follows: TGCGCCAGCAGCCAAGGCCCAACGCTGGACAGGACTAATGAAAAACTGTTTTTT.